Shown below are 30 T cell receptor beta chains from a single sample sequenced in a study of preoperative IRX-2 immunotherapy in early breast cancer. TCRdb's table, derived via immunoSEQ multiplex PCR, lists solely in-frame clones and lacks some. The profile covers some 19,000 clones, with 85% appearing a single time and more than 0.9% taken by the ten largest. Treatment of the sample: preoperative locoregional IRX-2 cytokine immunotherapy. This sample comprised lymph node tissue, obtained after IRX-2 immunotherapy. The receptors originated from a human donor with breast cancer.

The chain links TRBV12-5 to TRBJ2-7; TRBD2 aligns across 16 bases. V dropped 5 bases and J dropped 7; count of bases not matched to a gene: 11. CDR3 length: 17 residues. Germline-derived CDR1 and CDR2 are LGHNT and FRNRAP. The CDR3 protein is CASGRGLAGGRNVEQYF. CDR3 sequence (DNA): TGTGCTAGTGGTCGGGGACTAGCGGGAGGGCGAAATGTTGAGCAGTACTTC.

The V gene is TRBV14, the J gene TRBJ2-7; no reliable D call. The CDR3 length is 11 residues. V lost 1 base, J lost 7 bases, and 5 bases lay in between. CDR1 is SGHDN and CDR2 is FVKESK in the germline V gene. The CDR3 DNA reads as TGTGCCAGCAGCCAAGTGGGAGAGCAGTACTTC. Amino acid sequence: CASSQVGEQYF.

This chain uses TRBV19 with TRBJ1-5; 8 positions agree with TRBD1. The CDR3 has 16 residues. The germline gives CDR1 LNHDA, CDR2 SQIVND (reference sequence). Unmatched junction bases numbered 6, after V lost 5 bases and J lost 0 bases. Written as DNA, the CDR3 is TGTGCCAGTAGTCAACAGGGGGGGTTTAGCAATCAGCCCCAGCATTTT. The encoded protein is CASSQQGGFSNQPQHF.

The chain is built from TRBV30 and TRBJ2-2, with D hard to call. Trimming pared 0 bases from V and 4 bases from J, leaving 9 bases between. This CDR3 is 14 amino acids long. Germline V lookup: CDR1 GTSNPN, CDR2 SVGIG (reference sequence). The CDR3 coding sequence is TGTGCCTGGAGTGTAGTGACCAGCACCGGGGAGCTGTTTTTT. Its translation: CAWSVVTSTGELFF.

The CDR3 is CASSPPQGGPVVGYTF. Here the CDR3 DNA reads TGTGCCAGCTCACCACCGCAGGGGGGGCCTGTGGTCGGCTACACCTTC. The V gene is TRBV18, the J gene TRBJ1-2; 7 nucleotides line up with TRBD1. V dropped 0 bases and J dropped 8; count of bases not matched to a gene: 12. CDR3 length: 16 residues. Germline V lookup: CDR1 KGHSH, CDR2 LQKENI.

This sequence joins TRBV11-3 and TRBJ2-7; 13 bases are shared with TRBD2. The length of the CDR3 is 14 residues. Unmatched junction bases numbered 6, after V lost 7 bases and J lost 6 bases. Looked up from germline, CDR1 is SGHNT and CDR2 is YENEEA. CDR3 sequence (DNA): TGTGCCAGCACCCGGACTAGCGGGAGTGGCGAGCAGTACTTC. Translation: CASTRTSGSGEQYF.

The chain combines TRBV28 with TRBJ2-6; D is ambiguous. From germline, CDR1 is MDHEN and CDR2 SYDVKM. V was trimmed by 6 bases and J by 0 bases, leaving 15 bases between them. The CDR3 is made up of 17 amino acids. CDR3 DNA: TGTGCCAGCAGCTCTACTTCCGGAGCCTCTGGGGCCAACGTCCTGACTTTC. Protein product: CASSSTSGASGANVLTF.

A note on this clone: The germline gene is not matched at one end of the junction; a read error may be the cause. This chain joins TRBV27 and TRBJ1-5; D not certain. Germline V gene sequence: CDR1 MNHEY, CDR2 SMNVEV (reference sequence). The CDR3 covers 16 residues. The CDR3 DNA reads as TGTGCCACCAGTGACCCTCGAGAGGGTAGCAATCAGCCCCAGCATTTT. Translating it yields CATSDPREGSNQPQHF.

The V and J genes are TRBV19 and TRBJ1-5; 8 bases are a match to TRBD1. CDR1 LNHDA and CDR2 SQIVND come from the germline V gene (reference sequence). This CDR3 comprises 14 residues. V was pared by 10 bases and J by 1 base, with 6 bases of the junction left unmatched. The CDR3 loop reads CATDRGRSNQPQHF. The CDR3 nucleotides read TGTGCCACCGACAGGGGAAGGAGCAATCAGCCCCAGCATTTT.

This clone came up once. V is TRBV30 and J is TRBJ1-1; D unresolved. Trimming removed 7 bases at V and 3 bases at J, with 15 bases between. The CDR3 has 13 amino acids. Germline CDR1 GTSNPN, CDR2 SVGIG (reference sequence). CDR3 loop: CALGRSGYTEAFF. The CDR3 DNA follows: TGTGCCTTGGGCCGAAGCGGGTACACTGAAGCTTTCTTT.

The J gene is TRBJ2-1, the V gene TRBV12-5; weak D call: TRBD2 (5 bases). Germline V gene sequence: CDR1 LGHNT, CDR2 FRNRAP. The CDR3 consists of 14 residues. The CDR3 coding sequence is TGTGCCAGCACCCCCTCGAGTGGAGCGGTTCAGCAGTTCTTC. Its protein is CASTPSSGAVQQFF.

The chain recombines TRBV5-1 with TRBJ1-5; 7 nucleotides agree with TRBD1. Germline V gene data show CDR1 as SGHRS and CDR2 as YFSETQ. The CDR3 runs to 14 residues. V was pared by 5 bases and J by 4 bases, with 6 bases of the junction left unmatched. CDR3: CASRGDSPNQPQHF. DNA for the CDR3: TGCGCCAGCAGGGGGGACAGTCCGAATCAGCCCCAGCATTTT. Combining the CDR3 with reference TRBV5-1 and TRBJ1-5 gives the whole variable domain KAGVTQTPRYLIKTRGQQVTLSCSPISGHRSVSWYQQTPGQGLQFLFEYFSETQRNKGNFPGRFSGRQFSNSRSEMNVSTLELGDSALYLCASRGDSPNQPQHFGDGTRLSIL.

V is TRBV12-5 and J is TRBJ1-1, with D perhaps TRBD1 (6 bases). Germline-derived CDR1 and CDR2 are LGHNT and FRNRAP. Trimming removed 3 bases from V and 1 base from J, with 15 bases in between. The CDR3 contains 16 residues. The CDR3 protein is CASGLLLQGRNTEAFF. DNA for the CDR3: TGTGCTAGTGGTTTACTCCTACAGGGTCGGAACACTGAAGCTTTCTTT.

The DNA for the CDR3 is TGTGCCAGTACCCCCTCCCGGGGACAGCGGGGCTACACCTTC. This gives the protein CASTPSRGQRGYTF. V is TRBV19 and J is TRBJ1-2, with 7 bases that match TRBD1. Trimming at V came to 7 bases and at J to 8 bases, leaving 13 bases not matched to a gene. There are 14 residues in the CDR3. In germline, CDR1 is LNHDA, CDR2 SQIVND (reference sequence).

The CDR3 here is CASSILGDYGYTF. CDR3 nucleotide sequence: TGTGCCAGTAGTATTTTGGGGGACTATGGCTACACCTTC. The chain couples TRBV19 to TRBJ1-2, with a possible D match to TRBD1 (5 bases). Germline assignment: CDR1 LNHDA and CDR2 SQIVND (reference sequence). V was pared by 3 bases and J by 3 bases, with 8 bases between. The CDR3 extends over 13 amino acids.

There are a few counts of this clone. The chain joins TRBV30 to TRBJ1-3; unclear D gene. This CDR3 region has 12 residues. Germline CDR1 is GTSNPN and CDR2 is SVGIG (reference sequence). Between the trimmed V and J ends, which lost 4 bases and 2 bases, there was a span of 6 bases. CDR3 in amino acids: CAWKAAGNTIYF. In DNA, the CDR3 is TGTGCCTGGAAGGCTGCTGGAAACACCATATATTTT.

The chain recombines TRBV28 with TRBJ2-1; 8 positions match TRBD2. The J segment lost 5 bases and the V segment lost 5 bases, leaving 8 bases of the junction unmatched. The CDR3 consists of 15 residues. The germline CDR1 and CDR2 sequences are MDHEN and SYDVKM. The CDR3 DNA sequence: TGTGCCAGCAGTCCCGGGGGGGCATCCCACAATGAGCAGTTCTTC. Encoded protein: CASSPGGASHNEQFF.

The CDR3 loop is CASSPQGYEQYF. DNA for the CDR3: TGTGCCAGCAGTCCACAGGGCTACGAGCAGTACTTC. The V gene is TRBV6-8, the J gene TRBJ2-7; possibly TRBD1 for D (6 bases). The CDR3 spans 12 residues. Germline lookup yields CDR1 MNHGY and CDR2 SAAAGT. Trimming removed 5 bases from V and 3 bases from J, with 8 bases in between.

The chain has TRBV12-5 and TRBJ2-5; TRBD1 agrees at 7 bases. This CDR3 region has 15 residues. Germline-derived CDR1 and CDR2 are LGHNT and FRNRAP. CDR3 residues: CASTRTGTGQETQYF. CDR3 nucleotides: TGTGCCAGCACCCGGACAGGCACTGGGCAAGAGACCCAGTACTTC. Variable domain in full (rest from reference TRBV12-5 and TRBJ2-5): DARVTQTPRHKVTEMGQEVTMRCQPILGHNTVFWYRQTMMQGLELLAYFRNRAPLDDSGMPKDRFSAEMPDATLATLKIQPSEPRDSAVYFCASTRTGTGQETQYFGPGTRLLVL.

This clone was observed a handful of times. The chain combines TRBV15 with TRBJ2-7; D not resolved. The ends were cut back, 0 bases at V and 3 bases at J, with 15 bases in the middle. The germline CDR1 and CDR2 sequences are LNHNV and YYDKDF (reference sequence). The CDR3 is made up of 16 amino acids. The CDR3 protein is CATSRDRSASFYEQYF. CDR3 in DNA: TGTGCCACCAGCAGAGATCGTTCGGCGTCCTTCTACGAGCAGTACTTC.

The V gene is TRBV5-1, the J gene TRBJ1-1, with TRBD1 matching 7 bases. This CDR3 is 14 amino acids long. Trimming cost V 4 bases and J 1 base; bases outside gene matches: 4. Germline CDR1 reads SGHRS; CDR2 reads YFSETQ. The CDR3: CASSNGQENTEAFF. CDR3 DNA: TGCGCCAGCAGCAACGGACAGGAGAACACTGAAGCTTTCTTT. Complete variable domain (other parts from reference TRBV5-1 and TRBJ1-1): KAGVTQTPRYLIKTRGQQVTLSCSPISGHRSVSWYQQTPGQGLQFLFEYFSETQRNKGNFPGRFSGRQFSNSRSEMNVSTLELGDSALYLCASSNGQENTEAFFGQGTRLTVV.

The chain combines TRBV19 with TRBJ1-1, with a weak D call TRBD1 (5 bases). The germline V gene encodes CDR1 LNHDA and CDR2 SQIVND (reference sequence). CDR3 length: 12 residues. Trimming took off 8 bases at V and 1 base at J, with 8 bases between the two ends. For the CDR3, the DNA is TGTGCCAGTCAAACAGGGAACACTGAAGCTTTCTTT. It encodes CASQTGNTEAFF.

This rearrangement joins TRBV19 to TRBJ2-7; D may be TRBD2 (6 bases). CDR3 size: 15 residues. V shed 1 base and J shed 2 bases, with 12 bases lying between them. CDR1 and CDR2 from the germline V gene are LNHDA and SQIVND (reference sequence). The CDR3 sequence: CASSIAGGFAYEQYF. CDR3 nucleotides: TGTGCCAGTAGTATAGCAGGAGGGTTCGCCTACGAGCAGTACTTC.

The V and J genes are TRBV29-1 and TRBJ2-7; 9 positions match TRBD1. Unmatched junction bases numbered 8, after V lost 8 bases and J lost 3 bases. Per the germline V gene, CDR1 is SQVTM and CDR2 is ANQGSEA. The CDR3 consists of 13 residues. In DNA, the CDR3 is TGCAGCACCCAGGGACAGGGAGGCTACGAGCAGTACTTC. This translates into CSTQGQGGYEQYF.

The V gene is TRBV18, the J gene TRBJ2-7; 7 nucleotides agree with TRBD2. V gave up 0 bases and J gave up 2 bases; unmatched junction bases: 1. The CDR3 totals 14 residues. From germline, CDR1 is KGHSH and CDR2 LQKENI. The CDR3 nucleotides are TGTGCCAGCTCACCACCGGCGGGGGCCTACGAGCAGTACTTC. Amino acid sequence: CASSPPAGAYEQYF.

This chain connects TRBV9 to TRBJ2-3; D gene unclear. This CDR3 contains 15 residues. Germline CDR1 SGDLS, CDR2 YYNGEE. V lost 4 bases, J lost 2 bases, and 14 bases lay in between. The CDR3 reads CASSPGTLVTDTQYF. The CDR3 DNA reads as TGTGCCAGCAGCCCAGGCACTTTAGTCACAGATACGCAGTATTTT.

This chain joins TRBV18 and TRBJ2-2; D tentatively fits TRBD1 or TRBD2 (6 bases each). The CDR3 is 15 amino acids. Between the trimmed V and J ends, which lost 3 bases and 2 bases, there was a span of 10 bases. Germline CDR1 KGHSH, CDR2 LQKENI. CDR3 sequence (DNA): TGTGCCAGCTCACCGGGGGGCGCTAACACCGGGGAGCTGTTTTTT. This gives the protein CASSPGGANTGELFF.

The rearrangement joins TRBV19 to TRBJ2-7, with D possibly called TRBD1 or TRBD2 (6 bases each). The germline V and J ends were trimmed by 2 bases and 2 bases, with 13 bases remaining between them. CDR3 length: 15 residues. Germline V gene sequence: CDR1 LNHDA, CDR2 SQIVND (reference sequence). CDR3 in DNA: TGTGCCAGTAGTATAATGGGGGGCCCCCCCTACGAGCAGTACTTC. This codes for CASSIMGGPPYEQYF.

The V and J genes are TRBV7-6 and TRBJ1-2; 12 bases line up with TRBD1. Germline trimming cut 4 bases from V and 6 bases from J; bases unmatched to any gene: 3. Germline values: CDR1 SGHVS, CDR2 FNYEAQ. The CDR3 totals 14 residues. CDR3 amino acids: CASSSGTGGDGYTF. In nucleotides, the CDR3 is TGTGCCAGCAGCTCAGGGACAGGGGGCGATGGCTACACCTTC.

The chain has TRBV19 and TRBJ2-1, with 11 bases aligning to TRBD1. Germline loops: CDR1 LNHDA, CDR2 SQIVND (reference sequence). This CDR3 spans 14 amino acids. The V segment lost 9 bases and the J segment 7 bases; nucleotides outside the gene matches: 8. The CDR3 region is CASKGQGDGNEQFF. The CDR3 DNA follows: TGTGCCAGCAAGGGACAGGGGGATGGGAATGAGCAGTTCTTC.